Shown below are 8 T cell receptor beta chains from a single sample sequenced in a study of OX40 agonist ivuxolimab in advanced cancers. Using immunoSEQ multiplex PCR, the repertoire was profiled, and TCRdb retains in-frame clones only, with some absent. This sample has over 85,000 clones, with approximately 87% found just once. The material sequenced was CD4+ or CD8+ T cells sorted from blood, taken in a trial of the OX40 agonist ivuxolimab. These receptors originate from an adult with an advanced solid tumor such as melanoma, head and neck, liver or kidney cancer.

This clone was detected only a few times. The chain links TRBV6-5 to TRBJ2-7; 11 bases map to TRBD2. The CDR3 contains 16 residues. Germline V gene lookup returns CDR1 MNHEY and CDR2 SVGAGI. V shed 0 bases, J shed 2 bases, and the junction held 3 bases outside the gene matches. CDR3 nucleotides: TGTGCCAGCAGTTACTCTTATAGCGGGGGGGCCTACGAGCAGTACTTC. It is translated as CASSYSYSGGAYEQYF.

The rearrangement joins TRBV11-3 to TRBJ1-6, with a tentative D call TRBD1 (5 bases). Trimming cost V 0 bases and J 0 bases, with 9 bases left between them. This CDR3 is 17 amino acids long. CDR1 is SGHNT, CDR2 YENEEA, per germline. The chain's CDR3 is CASSLDRRGSYNSPLHF. The CDR3, as DNA: TGTGCCAGCAGCTTAGATCGGAGGGGCTCCTATAATTCACCCCTCCACTTT.

This clone was observed a single time. The gene calls are TRBV6-5 and TRBJ1-2, with D hard to call. The CDR3 covers 15 residues. V was trimmed by 0 bases and J by 3 bases, leaving 11 bases between them. Germline-derived CDR1 and CDR2 are MNHEY and SVGAGI. This CDR3 is CASSYSSNGDYGYTF. CDR3 bases: TGTGCCAGCAGTTACTCGAGTAATGGGGACTATGGCTACACCTTC.

The chain uses TRBV5-1 and TRBJ2-4, with D perhaps matching TRBD1 (5 bases). The CDR3 consists of 12 residues. Germline V CDR1 and CDR2: SGHRS, YFSETQ. The ends were cut back, 0 bases at V and 9 bases at J, with 7 bases in the middle. CDR3 region: CASSLGGSIQYF. In DNA form, the CDR3 reads TGCGCCAGCAGCTTGGGGGGCAGCATTCAGTACTTC.

This chain links TRBV10-3 with TRBJ1-2, with TRBD1 matching 8 bases. The J segment lost 6 bases and the V segment lost 5 bases, leaving 5 bases of the junction unmatched. Germline CDR1 reads ENHRY; CDR2 reads SYGVKD. This CDR3 contains 13 residues. Written as DNA, the CDR3 is TGTGCCATCAGTTCTACAGGGGGGGATGGCTACACCTTC. This codes for CAISSTGGDGYTF.

This rearrangement joins TRBV7-8 to TRBJ2-7; TRBD1 might be the D (6 bases). Germline-derived CDR1 and CDR2 are SGHVS and FQNEAQ. CDR3 length equals 13 residues. Trimming took 5 bases from V and 0 from J, leaving 8 bases between them. CDR3 loop: CASSRGGSYEQYF. CDR3 DNA sequence: TGTGCCAGCAGCAGAGGGGGCTCCTACGAGCAGTACTTC.

The CDR3 DNA reads TGTGCCAGCAGCGTTTCCGGGTCTGGTGGCTACACCTTC. Protein product: CASSVSGSGGYTF. The V call is TRBV9, the J call TRBJ1-2; D call uncertain. Germline V gene sequence: CDR1 SGDLS, CDR2 YYNGEE. V shed 2 bases and J shed 7 bases, with 12 bases lying between them. This CDR3 is built from 13 residues. Looking up the rest from reference TRBV9 and TRBJ1-2 gives the full variable domain: DSGVTQTPKHLITATGQRVTLRCSPRSGDLSVYWYQQSLDQGLQFLIQYYNGEERAKGNILERFSAQQFPDLHSELNLSSLELGDSALYFCASSVSGSGGYTFGSGTRLTVV.

The chain links TRBV12-2 to TRBJ1-3. TRBV12-2 counts as a pseudogene. CDR3 length equals 16 residues. CDR3 protein: CASRWDGCLSGNTIYF. CDR3 nucleotide sequence: TGTGCAAGTCGCTGGGACGGCTGCCTCTCTGGAAACACCATATATTTT.